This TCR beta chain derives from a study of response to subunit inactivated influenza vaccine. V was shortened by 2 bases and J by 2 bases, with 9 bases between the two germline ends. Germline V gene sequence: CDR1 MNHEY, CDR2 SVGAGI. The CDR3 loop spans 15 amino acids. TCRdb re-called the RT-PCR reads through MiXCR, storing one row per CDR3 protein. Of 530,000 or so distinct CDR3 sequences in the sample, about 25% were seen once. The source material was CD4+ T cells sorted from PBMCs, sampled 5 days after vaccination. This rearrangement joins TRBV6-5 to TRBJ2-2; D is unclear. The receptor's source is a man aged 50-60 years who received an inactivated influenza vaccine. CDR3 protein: CASSYGYGNTGELFF. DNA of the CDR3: TGTGCCAGCAGTTACGGGTACGGAAACACCGGGGAGCTGTTTTTT.